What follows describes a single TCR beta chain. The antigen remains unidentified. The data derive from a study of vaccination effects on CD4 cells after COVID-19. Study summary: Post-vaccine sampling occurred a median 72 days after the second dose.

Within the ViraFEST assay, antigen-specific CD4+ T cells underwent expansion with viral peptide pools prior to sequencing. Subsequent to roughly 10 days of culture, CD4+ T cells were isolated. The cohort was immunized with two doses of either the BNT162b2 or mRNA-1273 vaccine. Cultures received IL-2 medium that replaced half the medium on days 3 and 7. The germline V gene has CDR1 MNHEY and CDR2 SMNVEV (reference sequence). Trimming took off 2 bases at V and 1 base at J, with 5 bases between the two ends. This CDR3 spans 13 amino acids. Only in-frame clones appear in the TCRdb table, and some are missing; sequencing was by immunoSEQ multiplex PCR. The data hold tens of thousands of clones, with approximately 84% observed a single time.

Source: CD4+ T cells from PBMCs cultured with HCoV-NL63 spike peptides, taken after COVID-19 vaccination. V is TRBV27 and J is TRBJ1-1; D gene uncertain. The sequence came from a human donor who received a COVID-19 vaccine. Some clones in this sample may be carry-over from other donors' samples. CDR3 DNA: TGTGCCAGCAGTTTAAACCGGAACACTGAAGCTTTCTTT. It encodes CASSLNRNTEAFF.